This T cell receptor beta chain was identified during a study of cytomegalovirus exposure and HLA in healthy donors. Primers for the PCR totalled 60 Vbeta and 13 Jbeta. Repertoires were generated with immunoSEQ multiplex PCR, while TCRdb's copy carries only in-frame clones and drops some. The sample has about 170,000 clones; around 77% are singletons. Turning to this clone: Its target is not known.

This cohort consisted of healthy bone marrow donors. Findings and caveats of the study: Excluded: some indistinguishable V segments such as TRBV6-2 and TRBV6-3. Accurate prediction of most subjects' HLA-A and HLA-B alleles from TCR beta sequences was reported. TCR sequences were mostly rare, though some public TCRs occurred in many donors.

The CDR3 contains 16 residues. J lost 0 bases, V lost 5 bases, and 7 bases had no gene match. Germline V gene lookup returns CDR1 SEHNR and CDR2 FQNEAQ (reference sequence). V usage is TRBV7-9 and J usage is TRBJ2-7; 10 bases match TRBD1. Sequencing was performed on PBMCs. This receptor was taken from a female donor in good health and CMV-seronegative. The CDR3 DNA reads TGTGCCAGCAGCCAACCGGACAGGGGGGTCTCCTACGAGCAGTACTTC. Translation gives CASSQPDRGVSYEQYF. The full variable domain, in which reference TRBV7-9 and TRBJ2-7 provide the parts outside the CDR3, is DTGVSQNPRHKITKRGQNVTFRCDPISEHNRLYWYRQTLGQGPEFLTYFQNEAQLEKSRLLSDRFSAERPKGSFSTLEIQRTEQGDSAMYLCASSQPDRGVSYEQYFGPGTRLTVT.